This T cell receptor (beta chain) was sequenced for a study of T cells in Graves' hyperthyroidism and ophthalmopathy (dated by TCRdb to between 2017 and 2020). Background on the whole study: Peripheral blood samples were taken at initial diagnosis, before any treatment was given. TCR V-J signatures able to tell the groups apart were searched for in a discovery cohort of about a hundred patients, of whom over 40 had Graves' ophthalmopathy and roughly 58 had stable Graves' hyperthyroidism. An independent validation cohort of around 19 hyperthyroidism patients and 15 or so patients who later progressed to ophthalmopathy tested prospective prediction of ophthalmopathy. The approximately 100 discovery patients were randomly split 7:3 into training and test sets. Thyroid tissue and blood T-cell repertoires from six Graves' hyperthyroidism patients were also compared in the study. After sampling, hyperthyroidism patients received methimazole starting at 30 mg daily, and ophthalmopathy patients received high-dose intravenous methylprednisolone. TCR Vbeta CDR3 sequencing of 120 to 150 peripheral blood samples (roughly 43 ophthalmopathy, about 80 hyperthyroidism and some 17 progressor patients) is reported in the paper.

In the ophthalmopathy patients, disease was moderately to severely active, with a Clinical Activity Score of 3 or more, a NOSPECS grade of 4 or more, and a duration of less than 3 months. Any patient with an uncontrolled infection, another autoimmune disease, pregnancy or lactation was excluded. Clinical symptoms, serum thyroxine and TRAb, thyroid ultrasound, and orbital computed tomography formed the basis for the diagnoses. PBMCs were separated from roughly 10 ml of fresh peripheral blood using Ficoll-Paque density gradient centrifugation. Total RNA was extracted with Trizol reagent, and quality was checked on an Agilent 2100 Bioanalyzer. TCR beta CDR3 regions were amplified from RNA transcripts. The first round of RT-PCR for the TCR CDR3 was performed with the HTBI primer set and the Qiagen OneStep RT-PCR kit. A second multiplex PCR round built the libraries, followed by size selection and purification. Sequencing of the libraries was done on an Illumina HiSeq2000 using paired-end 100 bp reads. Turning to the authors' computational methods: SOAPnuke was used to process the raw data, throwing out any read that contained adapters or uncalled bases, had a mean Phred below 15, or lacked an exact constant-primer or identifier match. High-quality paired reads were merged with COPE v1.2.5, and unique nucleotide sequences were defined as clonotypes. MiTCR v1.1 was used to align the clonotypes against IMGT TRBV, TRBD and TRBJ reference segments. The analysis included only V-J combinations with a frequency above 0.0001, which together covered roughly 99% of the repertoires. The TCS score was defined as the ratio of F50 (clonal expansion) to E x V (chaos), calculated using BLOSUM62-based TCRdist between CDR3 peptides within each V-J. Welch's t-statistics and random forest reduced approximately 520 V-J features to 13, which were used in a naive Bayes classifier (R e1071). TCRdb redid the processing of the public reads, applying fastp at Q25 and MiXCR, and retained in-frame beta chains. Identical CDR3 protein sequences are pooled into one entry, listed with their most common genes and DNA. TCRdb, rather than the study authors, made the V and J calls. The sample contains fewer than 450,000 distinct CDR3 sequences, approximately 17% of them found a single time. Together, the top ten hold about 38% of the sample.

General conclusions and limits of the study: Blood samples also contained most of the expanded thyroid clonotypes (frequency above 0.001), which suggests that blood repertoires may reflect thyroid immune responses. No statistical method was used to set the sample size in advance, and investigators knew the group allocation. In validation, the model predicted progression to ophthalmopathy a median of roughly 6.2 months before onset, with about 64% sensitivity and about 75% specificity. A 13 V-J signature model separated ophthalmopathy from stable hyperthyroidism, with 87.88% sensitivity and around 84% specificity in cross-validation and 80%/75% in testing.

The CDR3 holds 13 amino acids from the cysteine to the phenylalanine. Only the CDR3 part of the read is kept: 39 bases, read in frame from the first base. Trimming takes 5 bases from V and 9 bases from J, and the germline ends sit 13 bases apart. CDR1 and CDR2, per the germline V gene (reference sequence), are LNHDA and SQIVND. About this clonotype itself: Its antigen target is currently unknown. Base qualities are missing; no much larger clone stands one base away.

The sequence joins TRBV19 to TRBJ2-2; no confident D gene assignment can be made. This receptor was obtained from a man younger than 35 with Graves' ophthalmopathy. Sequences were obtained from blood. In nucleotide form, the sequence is TGTGCCAGTAGTTATTCTTTCTCCAGGGAGCTGTTTTTT. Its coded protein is CASSYSFSRELFF.